One sample yielded the 3 T cell receptor beta chains listed below, sequenced in a study of blood T cells in healthy people across ages. A second about 6 to 12 cycle PCR used barcoded and J-beta primers. TCRdb analysed the 5' RACE reads with MiXCR anew, one entry per CDR3 protein. The profile shows around 690,000 distinct CDR3 sequences, 58% of them singletons. Sequencing used blood. The receptor set was obtained from a man aged 55 to 70 in good health.

The chain combines TRBV29-1 with TRBJ2-5; D call uncertain. V gave up 3 bases and J gave up 2 bases, with 7 bases separating them. The CDR3 is 12 residues long. In germline, CDR1 is SQVTM, CDR2 ANQGSEA. CDR3: CSVELDQETQYF. DNA for the CDR3: TGCAGCGTTGAGTTAGATCAAGAGACCCAGTACTTC.

This chain connects TRBV5-1 to TRBJ1-1; 10 nucleotides agree with TRBD1. Germline CDR1 reads SGHRS; CDR2 reads YFSETQ. The CDR3 has 16 amino acids. The junction had 5 bases not matched to a gene; V was cut back by 3 bases and J by 0 bases. The CDR3 DNA is TGCGCCAGCAGCTCCCGGGACAGGGGAATGAACACTGAAGCTTTCTTT. Translating gives CASSSRDRGMNTEAFF.

In its sample, this clonotype was seen a few times. The DNA of the CDR3 is TGTGCCAGCAGTTTATTTAGCGGGGGGGTGGGGTCCCAAGAGACCCAGTACTTC. Translated: CASSLFSGGVGSQETQYF. The rearrangement links TRBV12-3 or TRBV12-4 to TRBJ2-5; 11 nucleotides line up with TRBD2. With V trimmed by 2 bases and J by 1 base, 9 bases remained unmatched. The CDR3 has 18 residues.